A selection of T cell receptor beta chains follows, all from one sample in a study of blood T cells in healthy people across ages. TCRdb reprocessed the 5' RACE reads via MiXCR and lists one record per CDR3 protein. This table holds under 700,000 distinct CDR3 sequences, about 25% found once. This sample also belongs to another study, concerning T cells of mothers and their children.

The sequenced material came from blood. These receptors originate from a boy younger than 18 in good health. The CDR3 runs from the conserved cysteine through the conserved F or W. Fields, in order: V gene, D gene, clone size, J gene, CDR3 protein, CDR3 DNA. D genes are given only for firm matches. Some rows mark clone size as missing; the rest say once, few, many or name a class of expanded clone.

v_gene: TRBV20-1
d_gene: TRBD1
abundance: NA
j_gene: TRBJ1-5
CDR3aa: CSASRDRVNQPQHF
CDR3nt: TGCAGTGCTTCCCGGGACAGGGTCAATCAGCCCCAGCATTTT

v_gene: TRBV4-1
d_gene: NA
abundance: once
j_gene: TRBJ2-1
CDR3aa: CASSQSARSSYNEQFF
CDR3nt: TGCGCCAGCAGCCAGTCGGCCAGGTCGTCCTACAATGAGCAGTTCTTC

v_gene: TRBV9
d_gene: NA
abundance: once
j_gene: TRBJ2-5
CDR3aa: CASSVLSNFEETQYF
CDR3nt: TGTGCCAGCAGCGTCCTTTCTAACTTCGAAGAGACCCAGTACTTC

v_gene: TRBV28
d_gene: TRBD1
abundance: NA
j_gene: TRBJ1-2
CDR3aa: CASRPGTGTGGYTF
CDR3nt: TGTGCCAGCAGACCTGGGACAGGAACGGGGGGCTACACCTTC

v_gene: TRBV4-2
d_gene: NA
abundance: NA
j_gene: TRBJ2-7
CDR3aa: CASSQESVQTYEQYF
CDR3nt: TGTGCCAGCAGCCAAGAATCGGTCCAGACCTACGAGCAGTACTTC

v_gene: TRBV20-1
d_gene: NA
abundance: NA
j_gene: TRBJ2-5
CDR3aa: CSASPRLGIRAQYF
CDR3nt: TGCAGTGCTAGCCCCCGATTGGGGATTCGGGCCCAGTACTTC

v_gene: TRBV20-1
d_gene: NA
abundance: few
j_gene: TRBJ1-6
CDR3aa: CSAYPGNSPLHF
CDR3nt: TGCAGTGCCTACCCTGGTAATTCACCCCTCCACTTT

v_gene: TRBV28
d_gene: TRBD1
abundance: few
j_gene: TRBJ1-2
CDR3aa: CASSLGGQGAHGYTF
CDR3nt: TGTGCCAGCAGTTTGGGGGGTCAGGGGGCGCATGGCTACACCTTC

v_gene: TRBV7-9
d_gene: TRBD2
abundance: NA
j_gene: TRBJ2-7
CDR3aa: CASSLGRTSGSPDEQYF
CDR3nt: TGTGCCAGCAGCTTAGGAAGGACTAGCGGGAGCCCGGACGAGCAGTACTTC

v_gene: TRBV20-1
d_gene: TRBD2
abundance: NA
j_gene: TRBJ2-3
CDR3aa: CSARDRRESTDTQYF
CDR3nt: TGCAGTGCTAGAGATAGGCGGGAGAGCACAGATACGCAGTATTTT

v_gene: TRBV18
d_gene: NA
abundance: NA
j_gene: TRBJ1-1
CDR3aa: CASSPRAGGTEAFF
CDR3nt: TGTGCCAGCTCACCGAGGGCGGGGGGTACTGAAGCTTTCTTT

v_gene: TRBV7-2
d_gene: TRBD1
abundance: few
j_gene: TRBJ1-1
CDR3aa: CASSLAGTGGSTEAFF
CDR3nt: TGTGCCAGCAGCTTAGCGGGGACAGGGGGGTCCACTGAAGCTTTCTTT

v_gene: TRBV6-4
d_gene: NA
abundance: many
j_gene: TRBJ2-6
CDR3aa: CASSESKSGANVLTF
CDR3nt: TGTGCCAGCAGTGAGTCAAAATCTGGGGCCAACGTCCTGACTTTC

v_gene: TRBV4-2
d_gene: NA
abundance: few
j_gene: TRBJ2-7
CDR3aa: CASSQGTGIYEQYF
CDR3nt: TGTGCCAGCAGCCAAGGGACCGGCATCTACGAGCAGTACTTC

v_gene: TRBV9
d_gene: NA
abundance: NA
j_gene: TRBJ1-2
CDR3aa: CASSVADRYYGYTF
CDR3nt: TGTGCCAGCAGCGTAGCCGACAGGTACTATGGCTACACCTTC

v_gene: TRBV12-3/TRBV12-4
d_gene: TRBD1
abundance: NA
j_gene: TRBJ2-2
CDR3aa: CASRLQGVETGELFF
CDR3nt: TGTGCCAGCAGATTACAGGGGGTAGAAACCGGGGAGCTGTTTTTT

v_gene: TRBV20-1
d_gene: NA
abundance: few
j_gene: TRBJ2-2
CDR3aa: CSAQGGAFNSGNTGELFF
CDR3nt: TGCAGTGCCCAGGGGGGGGCATTTAACTCAGGGAACACCGGGGAGCTGTTTTTT

v_gene: TRBV11-2
d_gene: NA
abundance: NA
j_gene: TRBJ2-1
CDR3aa: CASSLDQSSRNEQFF
CDR3nt: TGTGCCAGCAGCTTAGATCAGAGTAGCCGCAATGAGCAGTTCTTC

v_gene: TRBV27
d_gene: NA
abundance: NA
j_gene: TRBJ2-1
CDR3aa: CASSLSSSAYNEQFF
CDR3nt: TGTGCCAGCAGTCTTAGCTCTTCGGCTTACAATGAGCAGTTCTTC

v_gene: TRBV29-1
d_gene: TRBD2
abundance: few
j_gene: TRBJ2-5
CDR3aa: CSVDESGGATQHF
CDR3nt: TGCAGCGTTGATGAGTCGGGGGGGGCGACCCAGCACTTC

v_gene: TRBV7-2
d_gene: NA
abundance: NA
j_gene: TRBJ2-2
CDR3aa: CASSLMAGQTYTGELFF
CDR3nt: TGTGCCAGCAGCTTAATGGCGGGCCAGACGTACACCGGGGAGCTGTTTTTT

v_gene: TRBV15
d_gene: NA
abundance: NA
j_gene: TRBJ2-1
CDR3aa: CATSRDTNEQFF
CDR3nt: TGTGCCACCAGCAGAGATACGAATGAGCAGTTCTTC

v_gene: TRBV7-3
d_gene: NA
abundance: NA
j_gene: TRBJ2-5
CDR3aa: CASSLSGGSMYQETQYF
CDR3nt: TGTGCCAGCAGCTTAAGTGGGGGGAGCATGTACCAAGAGACCCAGTACTTC

v_gene: TRBV12-3/TRBV12-4
d_gene: NA
abundance: few
j_gene: TRBJ2-5
CDR3aa: CASSLRGFGEETQYF
CDR3nt: TGTGCCAGCAGTTTACGAGGGTTTGGGGAAGAGACCCAGTACTTC

v_gene: TRBV25-1
d_gene: NA
abundance: NA
j_gene: TRBJ1-2
CDR3aa: CASSATDRGCGYTF
CDR3nt: TGTGCCAGCAGTGCGACGGACCGGGGTTGTGGCTACACCTTC

v_gene: TRBV7-3
d_gene: NA
abundance: few
j_gene: TRBJ2-5
CDR3aa: CASSLNDVQTQYF
CDR3nt: TGTGCCAGCAGCTTAAATGACGTTCAGACCCAGTACTTC

v_gene: TRBV29-1
d_gene: NA
abundance: few
j_gene: TRBJ2-5
CDR3aa: CSVVTWQGKETQYF
CDR3nt: TGCAGCGTTGTAACGTGGCAGGGCAAAGAGACCCAGTACTTC

v_gene: TRBV20-1
d_gene: NA
abundance: NA
j_gene: TRBJ2-5
CDR3aa: CGVYRSGPPTQYF
CDR3nt: TGCGGTGTCTATAGGTCTGGTCCGCCGACCCAGTACTTC

v_gene: TRBV7-9
d_gene: NA
abundance: NA
j_gene: TRBJ2-5
CDR3aa: CASSTRTEGRETQYF
CDR3nt: TGTGCCAGCAGCACCCGGACCGAGGGCCGGGAGACCCAGTACTTC

v_gene: TRBV29-1
d_gene: TRBD2
abundance: many
j_gene: TRBJ2-5
CDR3aa: CSVLGLAGRETQYF
CDR3nt: TGCAGCGTACTGGGACTAGCGGGGAGAGAGACCCAGTACTTC

v_gene: TRBV27
d_gene: NA
abundance: few
j_gene: TRBJ2-1
CDR3aa: CARLDSYNEQFF
CDR3nt: TGTGCCAGACTGGACAGTTACAATGAGCAGTTCTTC

v_gene: TRBV20-1
d_gene: TRBD2
abundance: NA
j_gene: TRBJ2-1
CDR3aa: CSALAGETYNEQFF
CDR3nt: TGCAGTGCTCTAGCGGGAGAAACCTACAATGAGCAGTTCTTC

v_gene: TRBV15
d_gene: TRBD1
abundance: many
j_gene: TRBJ1-5
CDR3aa: CATTSGTGYQPQHF
CDR3nt: TGTGCCACCACCTCCGGGACAGGGTATCAGCCCCAGCATTTT

v_gene: TRBV20-1
d_gene: NA
abundance: NA
j_gene: TRBJ1-4
CDR3aa: CSARENRENEKLFF
CDR3nt: TGCAGTGCTAGAGAGAACAGGGAGAATGAAAAACTGTTTTTT

v_gene: TRBV9
d_gene: NA
abundance: few
j_gene: TRBJ1-1
CDR3aa: CASSVTRMNTEAFF
CDR3nt: TGTGCCAGCAGCGTCACCAGGATGAACACTGAAGCTTTCTTT

v_gene: TRBV19
d_gene: TRBD1
abundance: NA
j_gene: TRBJ2-5
CDR3aa: CASSPRGGGKTQYF
CDR3nt: TGTGCCAGTAGTCCCAGAGGGGGCGGTAAGACCCAGTACTTC

v_gene: TRBV4-3
d_gene: NA
abundance: NA
j_gene: TRBJ2-6
CDR3aa: CASSQQWGYGSGANVLTF
CDR3nt: TGCGCCAGCAGCCAACAGTGGGGTTATGGGTCTGGGGCCAACGTCCTGACTTTC

v_gene: TRBV20-1
d_gene: TRBD1
abundance: NA
j_gene: TRBJ2-1
CDR3aa: CSAVIGTGVSNEQFF
CDR3nt: TGCAGTGCGGTAATTGGGACAGGGGTTAGTAATGAGCAGTTCTTC

v_gene: TRBV29-1
d_gene: NA
abundance: NA
j_gene: TRBJ2-7
CDR3aa: CSGSTTDFEQYF
CDR3nt: TGCAGCGGTAGTACGACAGATTTCGAGCAGTACTTC

v_gene: TRBV7-2
d_gene: TRBD2
abundance: few
j_gene: TRBJ2-3
CDR3aa: CASSPGRRGGTDTQYF
CDR3nt: TGTGCCAGCAGCCCCGGGAGGCGGGGGGGCACAGATACGCAGTATTTT

v_gene: TRBV29-1
d_gene: NA
abundance: many
j_gene: TRBJ2-1
CDR3aa: CSAGRGMGSSYNEQFF
CDR3nt: TGCAGCGCCGGGCGAGGCATGGGAAGCTCCTACAATGAGCAGTTCTTC

v_gene: TRBV12-3/TRBV12-4
d_gene: NA
abundance: NA
j_gene: TRBJ1-1
CDR3aa: CASLIGPGGNTEAFF
CDR3nt: TGTGCCAGCCTAATAGGCCCAGGTGGGAACACTGAAGCTTTCTTT

v_gene: TRBV5-1
d_gene: TRBD2
abundance: few
j_gene: TRBJ2-1
CDR3aa: CASSFVLAGKNERFF
CDR3nt: TGCGCCAGCAGCTTTGTCCTAGCGGGGAAAAATGAGCGGTTCTTC

v_gene: TRBV7-9
d_gene: TRBD1
abundance: NA
j_gene: TRBJ2-5
CDR3aa: CASSRWGQGIQETQYF
CDR3nt: TGTGCCAGCAGCCGTTGGGGACAGGGGATTCAAGAGACCCAGTACTTC

v_gene: TRBV6-2/TRBV6-3
d_gene: TRBD1
abundance: NA
j_gene: TRBJ1-1
CDR3aa: CASSTYRTGSGAFF
CDR3nt: TGTGCCAGCAGTACCTATCGGACAGGGTCAGGAGCTTTCTTT

v_gene: TRBV15
d_gene: NA
abundance: few
j_gene: TRBJ1-3
CDR3aa: CATSRSPWGRDTIYF
CDR3nt: TGTGCCACCAGCAGATCTCCTTGGGGAAGGGACACCATATATTTT

v_gene: TRBV20-1
d_gene: NA
abundance: NA
j_gene: TRBJ2-7
CDR3aa: CSARDPNQYEQYF
CDR3nt: TGCAGTGCTAGAGATCCCAATCAATACGAGCAGTACTTC

v_gene: TRBV19
d_gene: NA
abundance: NA
j_gene: TRBJ2-7
CDR3aa: CASSIVGGGFSSYEQYF
CDR3nt: TGTGCCAGTAGTATAGTTGGAGGGGGCTTCAGCTCCTACGAGCAGTACTTC

v_gene: TRBV7-9
d_gene: NA
abundance: NA
j_gene: TRBJ2-7
CDR3aa: CASSGIGSYEQYF
CDR3nt: TGTGCCAGCAGCGGGATAGGTTCCTACGAGCAGTACTTC

v_gene: TRBV20-1
d_gene: NA
abundance: few
j_gene: TRBJ2-2
CDR3aa: CSATSLRGRADTGELFF
CDR3nt: TGCAGTGCTACTAGTTTGCGCGGGCGGGCGGACACCGGGGAGCTGTTTTTT